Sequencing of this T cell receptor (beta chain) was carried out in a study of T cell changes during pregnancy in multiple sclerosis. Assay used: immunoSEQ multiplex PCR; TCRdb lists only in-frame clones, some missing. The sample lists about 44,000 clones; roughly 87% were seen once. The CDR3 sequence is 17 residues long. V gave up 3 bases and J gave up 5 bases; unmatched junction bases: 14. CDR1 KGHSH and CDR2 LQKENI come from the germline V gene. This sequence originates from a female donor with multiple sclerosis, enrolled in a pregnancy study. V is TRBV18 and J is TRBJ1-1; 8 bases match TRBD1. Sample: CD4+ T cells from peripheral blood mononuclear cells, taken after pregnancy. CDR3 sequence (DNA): TGTGCCAGCTCACCTCAGGACAGGGCAGAAGGGAGTACTGAAGCTTTCTTT. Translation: CASSPQDRAEGSTEAFF. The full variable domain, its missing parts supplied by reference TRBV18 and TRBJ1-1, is NAGVMQNPRHLVRRRGQEARLRCSPMKGHSHVYWYRQLPEEGLKFMVYLQKENIIDESGMPKERFSAEFPKEGPSILRIQQVVRGDSAAYFCASSPQDRAEGSTEAFFGQGTRLTVV.